This TCR beta chain originates from a study of shared clonotypes between healthy human individuals. Overall study: Three plates each covered CD4 naive and memory; CD8 naive two, CD8 memory one.

Original processing methods: Junction-only sequences without quality scores came from ImmunoSEQ, so filtering differed. Assay: immunoSEQ multiplex PCR; the TCRdb copy retains only in-frame clones and omits some. V and J calls and clone size come straight from that table; D and trimming were deduced from the DNA. The sample shows over 1.5 million clones, under 99% of them seen only once. Donors, healthy HIV-negative adults, lacked recent acute infections or vaccinations. CD45RA+ naive and CD45RA-negative memory subsets were separated from CD4+ cells. This CDR3 is 13 amino acids long. CDR1 is SGHKS, CDR2 YYEKEE, per germline (reference sequence). Trimming cost V 6 bases and J 4 bases, with 13 bases left between them.

Material: naive CD4+ T cells sorted from blood. Sample subset: CD45RA+ positively selected. This receptor was identified in a man aged 25-45 years in good health. The rearrangement uses TRBV5-5 and TRBJ2-5; tentatively, D is TRBD2 (5 bases). CDR3 protein: CASTPGIRETQYF. CDR3 nucleotide sequence: TGTGCCAGCACCCCGGGGATCCGAGAGACCCAGTACTTC.